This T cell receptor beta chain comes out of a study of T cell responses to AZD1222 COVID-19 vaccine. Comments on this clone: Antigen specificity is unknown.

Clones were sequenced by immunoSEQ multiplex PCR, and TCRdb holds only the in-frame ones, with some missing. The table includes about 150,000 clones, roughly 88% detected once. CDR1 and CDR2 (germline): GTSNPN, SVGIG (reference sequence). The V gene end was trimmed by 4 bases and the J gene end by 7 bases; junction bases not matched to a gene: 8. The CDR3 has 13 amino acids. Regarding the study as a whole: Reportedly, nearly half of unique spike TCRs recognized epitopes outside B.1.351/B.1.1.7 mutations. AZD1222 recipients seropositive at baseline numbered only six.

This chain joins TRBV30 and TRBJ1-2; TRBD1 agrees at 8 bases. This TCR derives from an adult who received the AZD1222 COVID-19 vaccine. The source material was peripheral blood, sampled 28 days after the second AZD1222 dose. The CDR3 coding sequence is TGTGCCTGGAAAGGACAGGGCGGCGGTGGCTACACCTTC. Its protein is CAWKGQGGGGYTF.